This TCR beta chain was recorded in a study of blood T cell repertoires in COVID-19. On the study more broadly: The United States, Italy and Spain supplied acute and convalescent COVID-19 samples. T cells, B-cell-depleted T cells, or PBMCs supplied cDNA or gDNA.

Clones were read by immunoSEQ multiplex PCR, and TCRdb kept only the in-frame ones, dropping some. Altogether fewer than 250,000 clones are present, 70% to 90% being singletons, with the ten largest covering less than 5.5%. Germline values: CDR1 SGHAT, CDR2 FQNNGV. V was cut by 1 base and J by 2 bases, with 9 bases left in between. The CDR3 loop spans 15 amino acids. The material sequenced was peripheral blood. J is TRBJ1-5 and V is TRBV11-2, with unresolved D. This receptor was taken from a human donor in a cohort sampled during active COVID-19. The CDR3 DNA reads TGTGCCAGCAGCTTAGGGGCAGGTCGCAATCAGCCCCAGCATTTT. As protein: CASSLGAGRNQPQHF.